This passage covers 21 T cell receptor beta chains from one sample sequenced in a study of T-cell reconstitution after alpha-beta-depleted transplantation in children. For TCRbeta, the library was prepared with unique molecular identifiers. TCRdb redid the calling of the PCR reads with MiXCR, one entry per CDR3 protein. The sample carries over 550,000 distinct CDR3 sequences, about 10% recorded once. Sample: PBMCs from the stem cell graft donor, taken from the stem cell graft. Receptors originate from a human donor who donated a stem cell graft to a child with acute myeloid leukemia.

At least ten counts were recorded for this clonotype. This chain uses TRBV7-9 with TRBJ2-5; D not resolved. CDR3 size: 14 residues. CDR1 and CDR2 from the germline V gene are SEHNR and FQNEAQ (reference sequence). V was trimmed by 3 bases and J by 4 bases, leaving 12 bases between them. The DNA for the CDR3 is TGTGCCAGCAGCTTCGCGGATTCTAGAGAGACCCAGTACTTC. It specifies CASSFADSRETQYF.

The CDR3 bases are TGTGCCTACCGCCGACTAGCTAGCCACGAGCAGTACTTC. This encodes CAYRRLASHEQYF. The chain links TRBV30 to TRBJ2-7; 7 bases are shared with TRBD2. Germline V gene lookup returns CDR1 GTSNPN and CDR2 SVGIG (reference sequence). Losses at the gene ends were 7 bases for V and 5 bases for J; bases not matched to a gene: 11. This CDR3 is built from 13 residues.

The CDR3 bases are TGTGCCAGCAGTCCAATGGGACTAGCGGGAGTGAATGAGCAGTTCTTC. Translation: CASSPMGLAGVNEQFF. The chain carries TRBV28 and TRBJ2-1, with TRBD2 matching 14 bases. The junction had 7 bases not matched to a gene; V was cut back by 5 bases and J by 7 bases. Germline assignment: CDR1 MDHEN and CDR2 SYDVKM. CDR3 length equals 16 residues.

This clonotype has just a few counts. V is TRBV7-3 and J is TRBJ2-6, with a weak D call TRBD2 (6 bases). Germline V CDR1 and CDR2: SGHTA, FQGTGA. The CDR3 is made up of 17 amino acids. The V and J ends lost 4 bases and 0 bases respectively, with 13 bases between them. CDR3 DNA: TGTGCCAGCAGCTCTCGGGACTCCTCCTCTGGGGCCAACGTCCTGACTTTC. Translating gives CASSSRDSSSGANVLTF. Full variable domain (rest looked up from reference TRBV7-3 and TRBJ2-6): GAGVSQTPSNKVTEKGKYVELRCDPISGHTALYWYRQSLGQGPEFLIYFQGTGAADDSGLPNDRFFAVRPEGSVSTLKIQRTERGDSAVYLCASSSRDSSSGANVLTFGAGSRLTVL.

This clonotype has ten or more counts. The chain has TRBV6-5 and TRBJ2-7; D gene unclear. The V and J ends lost 8 bases and 0 bases respectively, with 14 bases between them. This CDR3 has 14 residues. Looked up from germline, CDR1 is MNHEY and CDR2 is SVGAGI. The CDR3 DNA is TGTGCCAGCCTCTACTACACCAGCTCCTACGAGCAGTACTTC. It specifies CASLYYTSSYEQYF.

V gene TRBV20-1 combines with J gene TRBJ2-5; a possible D gene is TRBD1 (5 bases). This CDR3 has 12 residues. Trimming took off 3 bases at V and 2 bases at J, with 7 bases between the two ends. The germline V gene encodes CDR1 DFQATT and CDR2 SNEGSKA (reference sequence). The CDR3 loop is CSASQGQETQYF. Written as DNA, the CDR3 is TGCAGTGCTAGTCAGGGTCAAGAGACCCAGTACTTC.

The chain links TRBV29-1 to TRBJ2-5, with D perhaps matching TRBD1 or TRBD2 (5 bases each). Germline-derived CDR1 and CDR2 are SQVTM and ANQGSEA. The length of the CDR3 is 13 residues. The CDR3 spells CGADGGYQETQYF. CDR3 coding DNA: TGCGGAGCCGATGGGGGTTACCAAGAGACCCAGTACTTC.

This sequence joins TRBV20-1 and TRBJ2-1; a possible D gene is TRBD2 (6 bases). CDR1 is DFQATT, CDR2 SNEGSKA, per germline (reference sequence). Trimming left V 3 bases short and J 0 bases short, with 21 bases between. The CDR3 sequence is 18 residues long. The CDR3 protein is CSASRRGLGGNSYNEQFF. CDR3 bases: TGCAGTGCTAGCAGGAGGGGTTTGGGGGGAAACTCCTACAATGAGCAGTTCTTC.

This clonotype was counted only a few times. The gene calls are TRBV2 and TRBJ2-3, with TRBD2 matching over 11 bases. The CDR3 is 16 amino acids. V gave up 4 bases and J gave up 5 bases; unmatched junction bases: 8. From germline, CDR1 is SNHLY and CDR2 FYNNEI. CDR3 in amino acids: CASSGSGLAEGDTQYF. CDR3 nucleotides: TGTGCCAGCAGTGGCTCGGGACTAGCGGAGGGAGATACGCAGTATTTT.

This clonotype was observed at least ten times. The chain's CDR3 is CASSLKVVAWLIVVAKNIQYF. The CDR3 DNA reads TGTGCCAGCAGTTTAAAGGTTGTAGCGTGGCTAATCGTCGTGGCCAAAAACATTCAGTACTTC. The gene calls are TRBV12-3 or TRBV12-4 and TRBJ2-4; a possible D gene is TRBD2 (5 bases). The CDR3 is 21 amino acids. Between the trimmed V and J ends, which lost 2 bases and 1 base, there was a span of 27 bases.

The V and J genes are TRBV12-1 and TRBJ1-3. TRBV12-1 counts as a pseudogene. The CDR3 is 17 amino acids. The CDR3 region has the DNA TGTGCCAGCAGCTTCTCCCTCGGACAGCGCTCTGGAAACACCATATATTTT. Amino acid sequence: CASSFSLGQRSGNTIYF.

J is TRBJ2-1 and V is TRBV6-1, with TRBD1 matching over 8 bases. The CDR3 totals 14 residues. V lost 6 bases and J lost 4; bases outside the gene matches: 5. The germline V gene encodes CDR1 MNHNS and CDR2 SASEGT. The CDR3 DNA is TGTGCCAGCAGCAGGGGGCGTCAATACAATGAGCAGTTCTTC. It translates to CASSRGRQYNEQFF.

This clonotype was seen many times. V is TRBV4-3 and J is TRBJ2-7; TRBD1 might be the D (5 bases). Germline assignment: CDR1 LGHNA and CDR2 YSLEER. Trimming stripped 1 base from V and 5 bases from J, with 12 bases between. The CDR3 is made up of 14 amino acids. CDR3 sequence reads: CASSQGDQGNEQYF. The DNA of the CDR3 is TGCGCCAGCAGCCAAGGGGATCAGGGCAACGAGCAGTACTTC.

The V gene is TRBV7-2, the J gene TRBJ2-5; no definite D call. Germline V CDR1 and CDR2: SGHTA, FQGNSA. V was cut by 3 bases and J by 5 bases, with 4 bases left in between. The CDR3 runs 11 residues. DNA for the CDR3: TGTGCCAGCAGCTTTTACGAGACCCAGTACTTC. Protein: CASSFYETQYF.

The chain recombines TRBV7-9 with TRBJ2-2; 13 bases agree with TRBD2. This CDR3 region has 17 residues. CDR1 is SEHNR, CDR2 FQNEAQ, per germline (reference sequence). V lost 4 bases to trimming and J lost 4 bases; unmatched junction nucleotides: 6. The chain's CDR3 is CASSSAGTSGITGELFF. The CDR3 DNA reads as TGTGCCAGCAGCTCGGCCGGGACTAGCGGGATCACCGGGGAGCTGTTTTTT.

This clonotype was found many times. The chain carries TRBV4-3 and TRBJ2-1, with 10 nucleotides matching TRBD2. The CDR3 is 17 residues long. Germline lookup yields CDR1 LGHNA and CDR2 YSLEER. The V segment lost 3 bases and the J segment 2 bases; nucleotides outside the gene matches: 7. Written as DNA, the CDR3 is TGCGCCAGCAGCCAGGAACCTAGCGGGAGCACCTACAATGAGCAGTTCTTC. It is translated as CASSQEPSGSTYNEQFF.

This clonotype has a handful of counts. The chain carries TRBV14 and TRBJ1-6, with no clear D. This CDR3 contains 15 residues. Germline lookup yields CDR1 SGHDN and CDR2 FVKESK. V lost 5 bases to trimming and J lost 10 bases, with 18 bases between them. The CDR3 here is CASSSLEGSQSPLHF. Here the CDR3 DNA reads TGTGCCAGCAGCTCCCTAGAGGGTTCCCAATCACCCCTCCACTTT.

This clonotype has a handful of counts. This chain joins TRBV5-1 and TRBJ2-1; the match to TRBD2 covers 9 bases. J gave up 3 bases and V 2 bases, and 9 bases lay outside the gene matches. Per germline, CDR1 SGHRS and CDR2 YFSETQ. CDR3 size: 17 residues. The CDR3 here is CASSFSAGGPFYNEQFF. CDR3 nucleotides: TGCGCCAGCAGCTTCTCGGCGGGAGGGCCCTTCTACAATGAGCAGTTCTTC.

The rearrangement uses TRBV20-1 and TRBJ2-3; 9 bases are shared with TRBD2. CDR1 and CDR2 from the germline V gene are DFQATT and SNEGSKA (reference sequence). The CDR3 has 14 amino acids. With 5 bases clipped from V and 5 bases from J, the junction kept 8 bases outside the gene matches. The DNA for the CDR3 is TGCAGTGCTGGTATAGCGGGAGCAATAGATACGCAGTATTTT. Amino acid sequence: CSAGIAGAIDTQYF.

This chain joins TRBV29-1 and TRBJ2-7; 9 bases align to TRBD1. Germline loops: CDR1 SQVTM, CDR2 ANQGSEA. V was clipped by 6 bases and J by 5 bases; unmatched bases: 8. The CDR3 runs to 13 residues. Here the CDR3 DNA reads TGCAGCGTCGGACAAACAGGGGGCCACGAGCAGTACTTC. This translates into CSVGQTGGHEQYF.

This clonotype was found many times. The J gene is TRBJ2-5, the V gene TRBV10-3; the match to TRBD2 covers 10 bases. Per germline, CDR1 ENHRY and CDR2 SYGVKD. The CDR3 covers 14 residues. The J segment lost 8 bases and the V segment lost 3 bases, leaving 6 bases of the junction unmatched. Here the CDR3 DNA reads TGTGCCATCAGTGACGGGCTAGCGGGAGACACCCAGTACTTC. Residues: CAISDGLAGDTQYF.